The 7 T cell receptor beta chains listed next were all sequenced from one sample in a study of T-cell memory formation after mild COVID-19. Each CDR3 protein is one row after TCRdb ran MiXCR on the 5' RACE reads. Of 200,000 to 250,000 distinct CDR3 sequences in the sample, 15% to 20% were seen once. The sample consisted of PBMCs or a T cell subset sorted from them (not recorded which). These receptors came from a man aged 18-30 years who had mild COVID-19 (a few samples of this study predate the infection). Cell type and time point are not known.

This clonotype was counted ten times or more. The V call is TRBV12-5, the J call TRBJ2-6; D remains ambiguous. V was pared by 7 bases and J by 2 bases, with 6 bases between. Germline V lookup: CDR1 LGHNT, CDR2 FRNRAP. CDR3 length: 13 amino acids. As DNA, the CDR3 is TGTGCTAGTGACGGAGCTGGGGCCAACGTCCTGACTTTC. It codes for CASDGAGANVLTF. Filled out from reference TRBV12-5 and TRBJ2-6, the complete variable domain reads DARVTQTPRHKVTEMGQEVTMRCQPILGHNTVFWYRQTMMQGLELLAYFRNRAPLDDSGMPKDRFSAEMPDATLATLKIQPSEPRDSAVYFCASDGAGANVLTFGAGSRLTVL.

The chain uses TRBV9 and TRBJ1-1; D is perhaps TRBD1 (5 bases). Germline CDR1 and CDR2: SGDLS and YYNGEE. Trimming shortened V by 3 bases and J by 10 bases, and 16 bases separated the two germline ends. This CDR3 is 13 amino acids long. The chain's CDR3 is CASSGGTGSRAFF. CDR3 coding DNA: TGTGCCAGCAGCGGGGGGACGGGAAGCAGAGCTTTCTTT.

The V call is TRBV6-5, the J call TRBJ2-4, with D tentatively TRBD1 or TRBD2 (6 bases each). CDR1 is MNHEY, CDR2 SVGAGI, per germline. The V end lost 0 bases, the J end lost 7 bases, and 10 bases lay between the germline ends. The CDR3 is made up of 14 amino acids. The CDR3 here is CASSYSTGANIQYF. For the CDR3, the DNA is TGTGCCAGCAGTTACTCGACGGGGGCGAACATTCAGTACTTC.

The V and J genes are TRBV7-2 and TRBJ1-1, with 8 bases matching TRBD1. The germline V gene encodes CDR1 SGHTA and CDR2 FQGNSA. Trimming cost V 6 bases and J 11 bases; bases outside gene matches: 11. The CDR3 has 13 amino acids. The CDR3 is CASSRQGWGSAFF. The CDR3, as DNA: TGTGCCAGCAGTCGACAGGGGTGGGGGAGTGCTTTCTTT.

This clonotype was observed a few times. CDR3 amino acids: CASSQEGVSRNSPLHF. In DNA form, the CDR3 reads TGCGCCAGCAGCCAAGAAGGGGTCAGCCGAAATTCACCCCTCCACTTT. The chain combines TRBV4-3 with TRBJ1-6; D possibly corresponds to TRBD1 (5 bases). V shed 0 bases and J shed 7 bases, with 13 bases lying between them. This CDR3 is built from 16 residues. Germline CDR1 reads LGHNA; CDR2 reads YSLEER.

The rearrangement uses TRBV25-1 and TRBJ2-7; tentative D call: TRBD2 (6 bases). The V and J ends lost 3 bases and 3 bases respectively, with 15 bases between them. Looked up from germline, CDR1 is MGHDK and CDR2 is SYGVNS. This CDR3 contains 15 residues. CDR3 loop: CASSDRERRVYEQYF. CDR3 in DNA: TGTGCCAGCAGTGATCGTGAACGGAGGGTCTACGAGCAGTACTTC.

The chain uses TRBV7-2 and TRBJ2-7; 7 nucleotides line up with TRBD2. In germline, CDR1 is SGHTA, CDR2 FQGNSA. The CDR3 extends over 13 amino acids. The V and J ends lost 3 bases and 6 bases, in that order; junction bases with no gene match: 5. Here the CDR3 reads CASSLTSLGEQYV. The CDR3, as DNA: TGTGCCAGCAGCTTGACTAGCCTCGGCGAGCAGTACGTC.